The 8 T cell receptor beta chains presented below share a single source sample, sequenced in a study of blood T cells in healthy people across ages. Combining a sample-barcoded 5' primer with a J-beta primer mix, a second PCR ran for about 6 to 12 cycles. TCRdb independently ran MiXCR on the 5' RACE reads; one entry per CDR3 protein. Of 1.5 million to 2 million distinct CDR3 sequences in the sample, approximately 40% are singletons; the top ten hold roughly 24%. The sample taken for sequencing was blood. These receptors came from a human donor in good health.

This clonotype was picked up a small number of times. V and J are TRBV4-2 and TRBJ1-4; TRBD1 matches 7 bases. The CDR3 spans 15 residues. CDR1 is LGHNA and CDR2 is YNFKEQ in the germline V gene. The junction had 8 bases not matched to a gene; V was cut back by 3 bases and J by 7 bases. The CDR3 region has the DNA TGTGCCAGCAGCCACGCTGACAGGGTAATTGAAAAACTGTTTTTT. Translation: CASSHADRVIEKLFF.

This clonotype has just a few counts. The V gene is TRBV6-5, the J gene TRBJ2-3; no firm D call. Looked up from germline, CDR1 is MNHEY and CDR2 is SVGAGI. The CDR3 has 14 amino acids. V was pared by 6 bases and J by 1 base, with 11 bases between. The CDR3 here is CASRRPGGTDTQYF. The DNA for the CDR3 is TGTGCCAGCAGACGACCTGGGGGCACAGATACGCAGTATTTT.

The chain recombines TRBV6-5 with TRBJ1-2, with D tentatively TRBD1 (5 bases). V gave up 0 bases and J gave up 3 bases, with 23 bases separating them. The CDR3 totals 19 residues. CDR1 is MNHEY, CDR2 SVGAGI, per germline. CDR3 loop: CASSYSTGGAASLYYGYTF. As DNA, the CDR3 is TGTGCCAGCAGTTACTCCACAGGCGGGGCCGCATCCTTATACTATGGCTACACCTTC.

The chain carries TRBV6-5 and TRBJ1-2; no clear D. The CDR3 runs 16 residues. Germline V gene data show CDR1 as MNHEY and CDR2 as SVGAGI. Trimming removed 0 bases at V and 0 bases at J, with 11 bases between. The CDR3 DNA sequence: TGTGCCAGCAGTTACTCGGGAACACCAACTAACTATGGCTACACCTTC. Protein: CASSYSGTPTNYGYTF.

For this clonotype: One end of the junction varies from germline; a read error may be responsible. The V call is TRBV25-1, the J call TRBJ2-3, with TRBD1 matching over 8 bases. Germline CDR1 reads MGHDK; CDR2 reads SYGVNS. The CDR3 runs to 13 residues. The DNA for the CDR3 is TGCGCCAGCAGGGGACAGGTCGCAGATACGCAGTATTTT. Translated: CASRGQVADTQYF.

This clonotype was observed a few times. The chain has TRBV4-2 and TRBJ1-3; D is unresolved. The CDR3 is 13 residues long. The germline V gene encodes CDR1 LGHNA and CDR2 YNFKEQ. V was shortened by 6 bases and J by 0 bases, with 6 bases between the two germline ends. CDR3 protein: CASSPLSGNTIYF. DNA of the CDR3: TGTGCCAGCAGTCCCCTCTCTGGAAACACCATATATTTT.

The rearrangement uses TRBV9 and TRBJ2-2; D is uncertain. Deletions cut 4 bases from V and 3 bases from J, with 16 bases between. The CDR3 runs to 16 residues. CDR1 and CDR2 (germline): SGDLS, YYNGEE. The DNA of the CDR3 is TGTGCCAGCAGCCCGGCAGTGCAGTGGGACACCGGGGAGCTGTTTTTT. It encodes CASSPAVQWDTGELFF.

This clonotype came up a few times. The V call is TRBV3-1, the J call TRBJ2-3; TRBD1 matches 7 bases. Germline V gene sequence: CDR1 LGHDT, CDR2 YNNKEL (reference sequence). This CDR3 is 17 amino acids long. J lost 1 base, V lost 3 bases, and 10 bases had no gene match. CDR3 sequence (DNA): TGTGCCAGCAGCCAGAAACAGGGGATACTAGGCACAGATACGCAGTATTTT. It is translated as CASSQKQGILGTDTQYF.